The 24 T cell receptor beta chains reported below all come from one sample, sequenced in a study of beta chain features in type 1 diabetes. The whole isolated RNA underwent reverse transcription, so sequencing captured expressed TCRB transcripts. Profiled with immunoSEQ multiplex PCR; TCRdb holds only in-frame clones, not every one. Of roughly 400,000 clones in the sample, approximately 13% were seen once. Sequenced sample: naive CD4+ T cells from blood. Receptors originate from a man aged 25 to 40 in good health.

This sequence joins TRBV7-9 and TRBJ1-5; D uncertain. This CDR3 has 15 residues. V lost 2 bases and J lost 5, with 13 bases in between. CDR1 is SEHNR, CDR2 FQNEAQ, per germline (reference sequence). The CDR3 region has the DNA TGTGCCAGCAGCTTATCCTTGCTGGAGGATCAGCCCCAGCATTTT. Amino acid sequence: CASSLSLLEDQPQHF.

This clone showed up just a few times. The chain has TRBV29-1 and TRBJ2-5; 12 nucleotides align to TRBD2. Trimming at V came to 6 bases and at J to 4 bases, leaving 9 bases not matched to a gene. Germline CDR1 and CDR2: SQVTM and ANQGSEA. The CDR3 is 15 residues long. CDR3 sequence: CSVVQTSGSRETQYF. CDR3 in DNA: TGCAGCGTCGTCCAGACTAGCGGGAGTCGAGAGACCCAGTACTTC.

This clone was detected a few times. The V gene is TRBV30, the J gene TRBJ1-5; D is undetermined. Germline CDR1 GTSNPN, CDR2 SVGIG (reference sequence). CDR3 length: 13 amino acids. Trimming shortened V by 0 bases and J by 5 bases, and 8 bases separated the two germline ends. CDR3 amino acids: CAWSVKGYQPQHF. For the CDR3, the DNA is TGTGCCTGGAGTGTAAAAGGGTATCAGCCCCAGCATTTT.

The chain is built from TRBV7-9 and TRBJ2-1; TRBD2 matches 10 bases. The J segment lost 5 bases and the V segment lost 10 bases, leaving 14 bases of the junction unmatched. The CDR3 extends over 16 amino acids. CDR1 is SEHNR and CDR2 is FQNEAQ in the germline V gene (reference sequence). The CDR3 loop reads CATLIPGTSEDNEQFF. CDR3 in DNA: TGTGCCACTCTAATCCCCGGGACTAGCGAGGACAATGAGCAGTTCTTC.

This clone was detected only a few times. DNA of the CDR3: TGTGCCAGCAGCGTAGGCGGGACGCTCTACAATGAGCAGTTCTTC. Its translation: CASSVGGTLYNEQFF. The chain couples TRBV9 to TRBJ2-1, with D possibly TRBD2 on 6 matching bases. CDR1 is SGDLS, CDR2 YYNGEE, per germline. The V and J ends lost 0 bases and 3 bases respectively, with 10 bases between them. This CDR3 spans 15 amino acids.

The chain uses TRBV11-2 and TRBJ2-5, with D perhaps TRBD1 or TRBD2 (5 bases each). V lost 4 bases, J lost 7 bases, and 16 bases lay in between. The CDR3 spans 14 residues. Germline CDR1 is SGHAT and CDR2 is FQNNGV. The DNA for the CDR3 is TGTGCCAGCAGCTCTAACCGGGACCCCCTGACCCAGTACTTC. It encodes CASSSNRDPLTQYF.

This clone has a count of ten or more. The chain is built from TRBV13 and TRBJ2-4, with D unresolved. The CDR3 loop spans 13 amino acids. CDR1 is PRHDT and CDR2 is FYEKMQ in the germline V gene (reference sequence). Trimming took 8 bases from V and 2 from J, leaving 10 bases between them. CDR3 loop: CASSSRSKNIQYF. CDR3 coding DNA: TGTGCCAGCTCCTCTCGGTCCAAAAACATTCAGTACTTC.

V is TRBV29-1 and J is TRBJ1-1; D not resolved. This CDR3 has 13 residues. Germline lookup yields CDR1 SQVTM and CDR2 ANQGSEA. V was cut by 4 bases and J by 1 base, with 10 bases left in between. CDR3: CSVVIPPNTEAFF. The CDR3, as DNA: TGCAGCGTTGTCATTCCCCCGAACACTGAAGCTTTCTTT.

The gene calls are TRBV7-9 and TRBJ2-6; D remains unclear. Per the germline V gene, CDR1 is SEHNR and CDR2 is FQNEAQ (reference sequence). The V end was cut by 1 base, the J end by 0 bases, with 13 bases between. The CDR3 has 18 amino acids. The CDR3 is CASSLGSRPGSGANVLTF. CDR3 bases: TGTGCCAGCAGCTTAGGGTCAAGACCCGGCTCTGGGGCCAACGTCCTGACTTTC. Complete variable domain (other parts from reference TRBV7-9 and TRBJ2-6): DTGVSQNPRHKITKRGQNVTFRCDPISEHNRLYWYRQTLGQGPEFLTYFQNEAQLEKSRLLSDRFSAERPKGSFSTLEIQRTEQGDSAMYLCASSLGSRPGSGANVLTFGAGSRLTVL.

The chain has TRBV7-2 and TRBJ2-3; 8 bases map to TRBD2. Germline V gene sequence: CDR1 SGHTA, CDR2 FQGNSA. This CDR3 has 18 amino acids. J was trimmed by 0 bases and V by 4 bases; bases with no gene match: 12. The CDR3 protein is CASSSSSGHYFSTDTQYF. The CDR3 DNA sequence: TGTGCCAGCAGCTCGTCTAGCGGGCACTACTTTAGCACAGATACGCAGTATTTT.

The sample holds one count of this clone. V is TRBV30 and J is TRBJ1-2; 7 nucleotides match TRBD1. V lost 2 bases, J lost 1 base, and 10 bases stayed unmatched. The CDR3 loop spans 16 amino acids. Germline CDR1 is GTSNPN and CDR2 is SVGIG (reference sequence). The CDR3 sequence: CAWSPKRGQLNYGYTF. The CDR3 bases are TGTGCCTGGAGTCCTAAGAGGGGACAGCTTAACTATGGCTACACCTTC. Complete variable domain (other parts from reference TRBV30 and TRBJ1-2): SQTIHQWPATLVQPVGSPLSLECTVEGTSNPNLYWYRQAAGRGLQLLFYSVGIGQISSEVPQNLSASRPQDRQFILSSKKLLLSDSGFYLCAWSPKRGQLNYGYTFGSGTRLTVV.

The chain recombines TRBV7-9 with TRBJ2-3, with 8 bases fitting TRBD1. Germline V gene sequence: CDR1 SEHNR, CDR2 FQNEAQ (reference sequence). This CDR3 is 12 amino acids long. The trim removed 5 bases at V and 7 bases at J, leaving 2 bases unmatched. The CDR3 reads CASSRQGNTQYF. The CDR3 bases are TGTGCCAGCAGCCGACAGGGGAATACGCAGTATTTT.

This clone has only a few counts. The chain is built from TRBV19 and TRBJ2-5, with D perhaps TRBD1 or TRBD2 (5 bases each). Germline assignment: CDR1 LNHDA and CDR2 SQIVND (reference sequence). The CDR3 runs 17 residues. Between the trimmed V and J ends, which lost 3 bases and 1 base, there was a span of 18 bases. The CDR3 here is CASSILQGVQGQETQYF. The DNA of the CDR3 is TGTGCCAGTAGTATTCTCCAGGGAGTCCAGGGCCAAGAGACCCAGTACTTC.

This clone was observed a handful of times. The V call is TRBV25-1, the J call TRBJ1-3; 7 bases fit TRBD1. Trimming removed 3 bases from V and 4 bases from J; junction bases left unmatched: 6. There are 15 residues in the CDR3. CDR1 is MGHDK, CDR2 SYGVNS, per germline. The CDR3, as DNA: TGTGCCAGCAGTGAGCCGACAGGGACAGGAAACACCATATATTTT. Translating gives CASSEPTGTGNTIYF.

This clone appeared a few times. In nucleotides, the CDR3 is TGCGCCAGCAGCCAAGCCCTGGTGGGACAGGGGAGTTCCTACAATGAGCAGTTCTTC. It yields the protein CASSQALVGQGSSYNEQFF. This chain joins TRBV4-1 and TRBJ2-1; 10 bases fit TRBD1. Germline V CDR1 and CDR2: MGHRA, YSYEKL. Trimming removed 1 base from V and 1 base from J; junction bases left unmatched: 10. This CDR3 spans 19 amino acids.

This rearrangement joins TRBV5-5 to TRBJ2-3, with D possibly matching TRBD1 (5 bases). This CDR3 is built from 14 residues. The germline gives CDR1 SGHKS, CDR2 YYEKEE (reference sequence). V lost 6 bases and J 1 base, leaving 12 bases between the germline ends. The CDR3 here is CASTRQTGTDTQYF. DNA of the CDR3: TGTGCCAGCACCCGTCAGACAGGCACAGATACGCAGTATTTT.

This clone has more than one count but fewer than ten. Other nucleotide sequences in the sample specify the same CDR3. J is TRBJ2-5 and V is TRBV4-3; 10 bases line up with TRBD1. V lost 4 bases, J lost 5 bases, and 4 bases stayed unmatched. Germline V CDR1 and CDR2: LGHNA, YSLEER. The length of the CDR3 is 14 residues. The CDR3 region is CASSRRGQGETQYF. The CDR3, as DNA: TGCGCCAGCAGCCGACGGGGACAGGGGGAGACCCAGTACTTC.

V is TRBV2 and J is TRBJ1-1, with a tentative D call TRBD1 (6 bases). V gave up 8 bases and J gave up 4 bases, with 11 bases separating them. Germline CDR1 reads SNHLY; CDR2 reads FYNNEI. CDR3 length: 12 residues. As DNA, the CDR3 is TGTGCCAGCGTTTACAGGGCCACTGAAGCTTTCTTT. This encodes CASVYRATEAFF.

The V call is TRBV4-1, the J call TRBJ2-2; a possible D gene is TRBD1 (5 bases). CDR3 length: 20 residues. V dropped 0 bases and J dropped 6 bases, with 26 bases sitting between them. The V gene's germline CDR1 is MGHRA and CDR2 YSYEKL. The CDR3 loop is CASSQDDRFLRAKVAGELFF. DNA for the CDR3: TGCGCCAGCAGCCAAGATGACCGATTCCTCAGGGCAAAGGTCGCCGGGGAGCTGTTTTTT.

The genes are TRBV10-3 and TRBJ2-3; D unresolved. Germline V gene lookup returns CDR1 ENHRY and CDR2 SYGVKD. This CDR3 contains 13 residues. V was pared by 4 bases and J by 5 bases, with 10 bases between. CDR3 protein: CAISGAVQDTQYF. The CDR3 nucleotides are TGTGCCATCAGTGGTGCCGTGCAAGATACGCAGTATTTT.

This clone was seen more than once but under ten times. The gene calls are TRBV11-2 and TRBJ2-2; no firm D call. Germline V gene lookup returns CDR1 SGHAT and CDR2 FQNNGV. The length of the CDR3 is 16 residues. V was shortened by 4 bases and J by 0 bases, with 12 bases between the two germline ends. The CDR3 DNA is TGTGCCAGCAGCTCCTCCTTTCCCGCGAACACCGGGGAGCTGTTTTTT. Protein: CASSSSFPANTGELFF.

This clone appeared a few times. The J gene is TRBJ2-5, the V gene TRBV15, with 12 bases lining up with TRBD2. The germline V gene has CDR1 LNHNV and CDR2 YYDKDF (reference sequence). Germline trimming cut 8 bases from V and 9 bases from J; bases unmatched to any gene: 10. CDR3 length: 14 amino acids. CDR3 DNA sequence: TGTGCCACCGGCACTAGCGGGGGGCCAGGGGCCCAGTACTTC. It translates to CATGTSGGPGAQYF.

In its sample, this clone was seen a few times. This chain joins TRBV5-4 and TRBJ2-5; 7 nucleotides line up with TRBD1. CDR1 is SGHNT, CDR2 YYREEE, per germline (reference sequence). Losses at the gene ends were 1 base for V and 1 base for J; bases not matched to a gene: 7. The CDR3 has 16 residues. The CDR3 region has the DNA TGTGCCAGCAGCTTGAGTATAAGGGGGCCCCAAGAGACCCAGTACTTC. Translation gives CASSLSIRGPQETQYF.

This clone was seen a few times. The chain links TRBV20-1 to TRBJ1-1; no definite D call. This CDR3 is 11 amino acids long. Germline loops: CDR1 DFQATT, CDR2 SNEGSKA (reference sequence). Trimming took 3 bases from V and 11 from J, leaving 13 bases between them. CDR3 bases: TGCAGTGCTAGGCTACCAGGAAGGGCTTTCTTT. This sequence encodes CSARLPGRAFF.